Each of the 3 T cell receptor beta chains below was sequenced from the same sample in a study of blood T cell repertoires in COVID-19. Profiled with immunoSEQ multiplex PCR; TCRdb holds only in-frame clones, not every one. The sample includes 450,000 to 500,000 clones, 70% to 90% of them seen just once. Sequences were obtained from PBMCs or T cells enriched from blood (not recorded which). Receptors originate from an older woman who had recovered from COVID-19.

The chain uses TRBV2 and TRBJ1-2; TRBD1 is a possible D gene (6 bases). The V gene lost 4 bases and the J gene lost 3 bases, with 12 bases spanning the gap. Germline values: CDR1 SNHLY, CDR2 FYNNEI. This CDR3 region has 14 residues. The CDR3 loop is CASSAQGLDYGYTF. The CDR3 coding sequence is TGTGCCAGCAGTGCGCAGGGGTTGGACTATGGCTACACCTTC.

The DNA for the CDR3 is TGTGCCAGCAGATTGGAACAGATACATTCACCCCTCCACTTT. Translation gives CASRLEQIHSPLHF. J is TRBJ1-6 and V is TRBV6-6; D uncertain. Germline lookup yields CDR1 MNHNY and CDR2 SVGAGI (reference sequence). The CDR3 extends over 14 amino acids. V lost 6 bases and J lost 8, with 14 bases in between.

The chain is built from TRBV6-5 and TRBJ1-1; D possibly corresponds to TRBD1 (5 bases). V shed 6 bases and J shed 4 bases, with 15 bases lying between them. CDR3 length: 14 residues. Germline V gene sequence: CDR1 MNHEY, CDR2 SVGAGI. CDR3 loop: CASSRILGGTEAFF. The CDR3 DNA reads TGTGCCAGCAGCCGGATCCTCGGGGGCACTGAAGCTTTCTTT.